This entry lists 23 T cell receptor beta chains sequenced from one sample in a study of cytomegalovirus exposure and HLA in healthy donors. Profiled with immunoSEQ multiplex PCR; TCRdb holds only in-frame clones, not every one. The table lists some 60,000 clones, around 96% of them singletons. The sample comprised PBMCs. These receptors were obtained from a man aged 18 to 30 in good health and CMV-seropositive.

The chain carries TRBV11-1 and TRBJ2-7; tentative D call: TRBD2 (5 bases). The ends were cut back, 3 bases at V and 3 bases at J, with 9 bases in the middle. The germline CDR1 and CDR2 sequences are SGHAT and FQDESV (reference sequence). There are 13 residues in the CDR3. The CDR3 region is CASSFGILYEQYF. DNA of the CDR3: TGTGCCAGCAGCTTCGGGATCCTCTACGAGCAGTACTTC.

This clone was counted once. The rearrangement joins TRBV27 to TRBJ2-5, with 11 bases lining up with TRBD2. This CDR3 is 17 amino acids long. The trim removed 3 bases at V and 2 bases at J, leaving 8 bases unmatched. Germline V lookup: CDR1 MNHEY, CDR2 SMNVEV (reference sequence). CDR3 region: CASSFQSGTSGQETQYF. The CDR3 bases are TGTGCCAGCAGTTTCCAGTCCGGGACTAGCGGTCAAGAGACCCAGTACTTC.

This chain links TRBV4-1 with TRBJ2-7; D is uncertain. CDR3 length equals 14 residues. V dropped 4 bases and J dropped 2 bases, with 12 bases sitting between them. Germline CDR1 and CDR2: MGHRA and YSYEKL. The CDR3 protein is CASSPLPRTYEQYF. The CDR3 DNA sequence: TGCGCCAGCAGCCCCTTACCTAGGACCTACGAGCAGTACTTC.

This chain uses TRBV5-8 with TRBJ2-7; 10 bases are a match to TRBD2. The V and J ends lost 4 bases and 5 bases, in that order; junction bases with no gene match: 6. The CDR3 has 14 residues. The germline V gene has CDR1 SGHTS and CDR2 YDEGEE. CDR3 DNA: TGTGCCAGCAGCCCCTCTAGCGGGAGTGACGAGCAGTACTTC. Its translation is CASSPSSGSDEQYF.

The chain employs TRBV10-3 and TRBJ1-4; TRBD1 matches 7 bases. V trimming: 2 bases; J trimming: 5 bases; junction bases outside the gene matches: 5. The germline V gene encodes CDR1 ENHRY and CDR2 SYGVKD. The CDR3 runs to 15 residues. The CDR3 DNA follows: TGTGCCATCAGTGAGGGACAGGAGCCGAATGAAAAACTGTTTTTT. This gives the protein CAISEGQEPNEKLFF.

The chain employs TRBV6-5 and TRBJ2-7; 11 nucleotides match TRBD1. V gave up 0 bases and J gave up 3 bases; unmatched junction bases: 4. This CDR3 has 16 residues. Germline V lookup: CDR1 MNHEY, CDR2 SVGAGI. CDR3 coding DNA: TGTGCCAGCAGTTACTCCGAGGGGACAGGGGGCTACGAGCAGTACTTC. Encoded protein: CASSYSEGTGGYEQYF.

The V call is TRBV2, the J call TRBJ2-5, with D unclear. The CDR3 runs 16 residues. Germline V lookup: CDR1 SNHLY, CDR2 FYNNEI. The V end was cut by 7 bases, the J end by 1 base, with 19 bases between. This CDR3 reads CASIASRFPRQETQYF. The CDR3 DNA reads TGTGCCAGCATAGCCTCGAGGTTCCCCCGCCAAGAGACCCAGTACTTC.

This chain connects TRBV6-1 to TRBJ1-2; D is unresolved. CDR1 MNHNS and CDR2 SASEGT come from the germline V gene. Between the trimmed V and J ends, which lost 8 bases and 2 bases, there was a span of 6 bases. CDR3 length: 11 amino acids. The CDR3, as DNA: TGTGCCAGCTTAATAAACTATGGCTACACCTTC. It codes for CASLINYGYTF.

The chain carries TRBV7-9 and TRBJ2-3; 11 bases map to TRBD2. Germline CDR1 SEHNR, CDR2 FQNEAQ (reference sequence). Trimming removed 1 base from V and 1 base from J; junction bases left unmatched: 4. The length of the CDR3 is 17 residues. The CDR3 region is CASSLELAGEGTDTQYF. In nucleotides, the CDR3 is TGTGCCAGCAGCTTAGAACTAGCGGGAGAGGGCACAGATACGCAGTATTTT.

The genes are TRBV5-4 and TRBJ2-3, with 9 bases identical to TRBD2. Trimming removed 3 bases from V and 1 base from J; junction bases left unmatched: 3. The CDR3 is 15 residues long. Germline lookup yields CDR1 SGHNT and CDR2 YYREEE (reference sequence). For the CDR3, the DNA is TGTGCCAGCAGCTCTCAGCGGGAGGGCACAGATACGCAGTATTTT. Its protein is CASSSQREGTDTQYF.

For the CDR3, the DNA is TGCGCCAGCAGCCACGGGGTAGAGGCCTGGCGGCGAGAGCCCACAGATACGCAGTATTTT. This sequence encodes CASSHGVEAWRREPTDTQYF. The chain combines TRBV5-1 with TRBJ2-3; possible D gene TRBD2, 5 bases. Germline values: CDR1 SGHRS, CDR2 YFSETQ. This CDR3 has 20 residues. V was pared by 4 bases and J by 2 bases, with 29 bases between. The full variable domain, in which reference TRBV5-1 and TRBJ2-3 provide the parts outside the CDR3, is KAGVTQTPRYLIKTRGQQVTLSCSPISGHRSVSWYQQTPGQGLQFLFEYFSETQRNKGNFPGRFSGRQFSNSRSEMNVSTLELGDSALYLCASSHGVEAWRREPTDTQYFGPGTRLTVL.

In this sample, this clone turned up once. The rearrangement uses TRBV9 and TRBJ1-1, with D maybe TRBD1 (5 bases). Trimming pared 2 bases from V and 1 base from J, leaving 9 bases between. The CDR3 covers 14 residues. From germline, CDR1 is SGDLS and CDR2 YYNGEE. The CDR3 spells CASSVDGQNTEAFF. Written as DNA, the CDR3 is TGTGCCAGCAGCGTGGACGGACAGAACACTGAAGCTTTCTTT.

V is TRBV5-6 and J is TRBJ2-3, with TRBD1 matching over 8 bases. After removal of 3 bases from V and 9 bases from J, the junction contained 3 bases not matched to a gene. Germline V CDR1 and CDR2: SGHDT, YYEEEE. The CDR3 loop spans 12 amino acids. The CDR3 region is CASSSGGWTQYF. Here the CDR3 DNA reads TGTGCCAGCAGCTCAGGGGGCTGGACGCAGTATTTT.

The chain joins TRBV5-1 to TRBJ1-1; 10 bases fit TRBD1. CDR1 is SGHRS and CDR2 is YFSETQ in the germline V gene. V shed 4 bases and J 5 bases; nucleotides not matched to a gene: 8. This CDR3 has 15 amino acids. CDR3: CASSQDGQGVTEAFF. The CDR3 DNA is TGCGCCAGCAGCCAAGATGGACAGGGGGTTACTGAAGCTTTCTTT.

The V and J genes are TRBV28 and TRBJ1-3, with TRBD1 matching over 10 bases. The CDR3 covers 16 residues. The germline V gene encodes CDR1 MDHEN and CDR2 SYDVKM. Trimming took 4 bases from V and 4 from J; bases not matched to a gene: 7. As DNA, the CDR3 is TGTGCCAGCAGTTCCCCCGACAGGGGGCAAGGAAACACCATATATTTT. Its protein is CASSSPDRGQGNTIYF.

This chain uses TRBV19 with TRBJ2-3; possibly TRBD1 for D (6 bases). The germline V and J ends were trimmed by 7 bases and 1 base, with 15 bases remaining between them. The CDR3 is made up of 15 amino acids. The germline V gene encodes CDR1 LNHDA and CDR2 SQIVND (reference sequence). CDR3 residues: CASTPQGIGTDTQYF. DNA of the CDR3: TGTGCCAGTACACCCCAGGGGATTGGCACAGATACGCAGTATTTT.

This clone was recorded once. The chain carries TRBV12-5 and TRBJ2-7; D remains unclear. V dropped 5 bases and J dropped 1 base, with 12 bases sitting between them. Germline assignment: CDR1 LGHNT and CDR2 FRNRAP. This CDR3 has 14 amino acids. This chain's CDR3 is CASGVFQVSYEQYF. Here the CDR3 DNA reads TGTGCTAGTGGTGTCTTCCAGGTTTCCTACGAGCAGTACTTC.

Written as DNA, the CDR3 is TGTGCCAGCAGTCTACTAGCGGTTAGCTCCTACGAGCAGTACTTC. Protein sequence: CASSLLAVSSYEQYF. This sequence joins TRBV27 and TRBJ2-7, with 8 bases lining up with TRBD2. The CDR3 loop spans 15 amino acids. In germline, CDR1 is MNHEY, CDR2 SMNVEV (reference sequence). The ends lost 5 bases at V and 0 bases at J; junction bases unmatched: 6.

The chain has TRBV9 and TRBJ1-1; D gene unclear. V shed 0 bases and J shed 5 bases, with 8 bases lying between them. The germline V gene has CDR1 SGDLS and CDR2 YYNGEE. The CDR3 contains 13 residues. CDR3 bases: TGTGCCAGCAGCGTAGGAGGGAGTACTGAAGCTTTCTTT. It translates to CASSVGGSTEAFF. The variable domain in full, completed from reference TRBV9 and TRBJ1-1, reads DSGVTQTPKHLITATGQRVTLRCSPRSGDLSVYWYQQSLDQGLQFLIQYYNGEERAKGNILERFSAQQFPDLHSELNLSSLELGDSALYFCASSVGGSTEAFFGQGTRLTVV.

This clone was counted once. V is TRBV10-1 and J is TRBJ2-2, with TRBD1 identical over 9 bases. Per the germline V gene, CDR1 is WNHNN and CDR2 is SYGVQD (reference sequence). The CDR3 spans 13 residues. Trimming took 10 bases from V and 5 from J; bases not matched to a gene: 5. The CDR3 is CATRQGGTGELFF. In DNA form, the CDR3 reads TGCGCCACCCGACAGGGGGGGACCGGGGAGCTGTTTTTT.

This chain connects TRBV2 to TRBJ2-7; 10 positions agree with TRBD1. There are 16 residues in the CDR3. The V gene's germline CDR1 is SNHLY and CDR2 FYNNEI. J was trimmed by 1 base and V by 4 bases; bases with no gene match: 7. In DNA, the CDR3 is TGTGCCAGCAGTGCGCTTCGGGGACAGGGGTCCTACGAGCAGTACTTC. Translation gives CASSALRGQGSYEQYF.

The chain combines TRBV4-2 with TRBJ1-4; 9 bases match TRBD1. V shed 2 bases, J shed 8 bases, and the junction held 9 bases outside the gene matches. The CDR3 contains 16 residues. Germline-derived CDR1 and CDR2 are LGHNA and YNFKEQ. The CDR3 protein is CASSQTRDRVREKLFF. The CDR3 DNA reads as TGTGCCAGCAGCCAAACCCGGGACAGGGTGAGGGAAAAACTGTTTTTT.

This chain joins TRBV10-3 and TRBJ1-5; unclear D gene. The CDR3 extends over 14 amino acids. V was clipped by 0 bases and J by 3 bases, with 6 bases between them. Germline-derived CDR1 and CDR2 are ENHRY and SYGVKD. The CDR3 region has the DNA TGTGCCATCAGTGAGTCTAGAACCAATCAGCCCCAGCATTTT. Translation: CAISESRTNQPQHF.